This T cell receptor beta chain was observed in a study of shared clonotypes between healthy human individuals (dated by TCRdb to about 2020). Broadly, across the study: The cohort included three men and a couple of women between 18 and 49 years of age. To increase sequencing depth and limit assay-specific biases, different laboratories used diverse techniques to prepare libraries and sequence TCR repertoires. The study deeply sequenced blood TCR repertoires of five healthy adults to estimate repertoire size and the extent of clonotype sharing between individuals. Per donor, leukapheresis produced somewhere between about 0.94 and 10 billion PBMCs. Per donor, three plates each were used for CD4 naive and CD4 memory, two for CD8 naive, and one for CD8 memory.

Study-wide conclusions, independent of this receptor: Because the study included a small number of donors, the genetic and exposure-history diversity represented was limited. Estimated clonotype richness was generally larger for naive than for memory subsets. When four donors were compared, the shared fraction of clonotypes was 5% to 6.5% for naive CD4, roughly 3.4% for naive CD8, 2.3% for memory CD4, and roughly 0.4% for memory CD8. Compared with non-shared clonotypes, the clonotypes found in all four sorted-subset donors had higher generation probabilities. Based on pairwise subsampling, the degree of clonotype sharing among donors was expected to be affected by sequencing depth. Only blood was sampled, and tissue TCR repertoires likely differ from those in blood. Even with the large sequencing depth, rarefaction of the sorted-subset datasets indicated that sequencing was incomplete.

Using the deep immunoSEQ assay, TCR CDR3 regions were amplified from genomic DNA by multiplex PCR. Extracted genomic DNA from each cell subset was distributed evenly across all wells of several immunoSEQ 96-well plates, and each plate was treated as a replicate. For sorted subsets, approximately 210 ng of genomic DNA, equivalent to 25,000 to 35,000 T cell genomes, went into each replicate PCR. The purified libraries were quantified using a Qubit 3.0 fluorometer, sized with a Bioanalyzer 2100, and then quantified again using the KAPA Library Quantification kit. Each immunoSEQ 96-well plate was sequenced on its own single-read 150-cycle Illumina NextSeq 550 flow cell. The authors processed their data as follows. Because the immunoSEQ output included only junctional sequences and no quality scores, the filtering could not be the same as the filtering used for full-length reads. To assign V/J genes and CDR3, sequences were annotated against IMGT germline references using PyIR, a Python wrapper for IgBLAST v1.9. Any read was removed if the V/J assignment was weak (E-value above 1e-6), the CDR3 was missing, or the read contained stop codons, out-of-frame junctions, or ambiguous translated residues. V3J clonotypes were defined as sequences sharing an identical inferred V gene, J gene, and CDR3 amino acid sequence. To compute the percentage overlap between repertoires, the number of shared unique clonotypes was divided by the size of the smaller repertoire. RTK rarefaction, the Chao1 estimator, and Recon v2.1 estimates of unobserved clonotypes were used to assess repertoire richness. Generation probabilities for all TCRbeta clonotypes obtained by the gDNA method from a handful of donors were computed using OLGA. TCRdb took this table from immuneACCESS and kept in-frame rearrangements with V and J called. Such tables lack part of the clones; where checked against another copy, unresolved V genes explain under half of the gap, and the rest is unexplained. That table supplies the V and J calls and clone size; D and trimming were determined from the DNA. This sample is represented by over 2,000,000 clones; 93% of them were singletons. More than 1.5% of the sample is held by the ten biggest clonotypes.

CD8 naive samples were CD45RO-negative cells positively selected for CCR7, giving a CD45RA+CCR7+ population that excluded TemRA cells. The donors were healthy, HIV-negative adults who had no recently reported acute infections or vaccinations. Only Caucasian adults living in Nashville, Tennessee, USA were represented among the donors. Blood was collected by leukapheresis, and PBMCs were isolated by Ficoll-Histopaque density gradient centrifugation and then cryopreserved in liquid nitrogen vapor phase. Purity and quantity of every magnetically sorted T cell population were checked by analytical flow cytometry. Genomic DNA was isolated from each sorted fraction and quantified by UV absorbance on a Nanodrop 2000c. Points on this clone: This clone's antigen is unknown. One base away there is no much larger clone; base qualities are not given.

Inclusive of the bounding cysteine and phenylalanine, the CDR3 is 16 residues long. Here the CDR3 DNA is all that survives: 48 bases in frame from base 1. The germline V gene sets CDR1 to SGHNT and CDR2 to YENEEA. Trimming costs V 6 bases and J 3 bases, and their ends lie 17 bases apart. Sequencing was done on a sample of naive CD8+ T cells from PBMCs. The cell subset or site label here, explained by the study, means: CD45RA+CCR7+. The chain links TRBV11-3 with TRBJ2-2, with the D gene too uncertain to name. This TCR came from a man aged 18 to 30 in good health. Some clones in this sample may be carry-over from other donors' samples. Read as DNA, the sequence is TGTGCCAGCAGTTCGGGCCCCCGGCGAGACACCGGGGAGCTGTTTTTT. This gives the protein CASSSGPRRDTGELFF.